This passage covers 29 T cell receptor beta chains from one sample sequenced in a study of T cell repertoires in cytomegalovirus infection. MiXCR was run by TCRdb on the reads, yielding one entry per CDR3 protein. The repertoire holds around 490,000 distinct CDR3 sequences, with about 25% as singletons. The sample taken for sequencing was PBMCs. Receptors originate from a human donor in good health (CMV status not recorded). Some clones in this sample may be carry-over from other donors' samples.

The chain uses TRBV12-3 or TRBV12-4 and TRBJ1-2; D gene unclear. The CDR3 sequence is 15 residues long. Trimming cost V 1 base and J 1 base, with 10 bases left between them. The CDR3 region has the DNA TGTGCCAGCAGTTTAGGACGGCAGAATAACTATGGCTACACCTTC. This gives the protein CASSLGRQNNYGYTF.

The chain uses TRBV18 and TRBJ1-1; no definite D call. Germline-derived CDR1 and CDR2 are KGHSH and LQKENI. Trimming cost V 1 base and J 5 bases, with 14 bases left between them. The CDR3 length is 15 residues. The CDR3 protein is CASSPLIGSSTEAFF. As DNA, the CDR3 is TGTGCCAGCTCACCACTAATTGGGTCGTCTACTGAAGCTTTCTTT.

This rearrangement joins TRBV5-4 to TRBJ2-1; D gene uncertain. The CDR3 length is 15 residues. The germline V and J ends were trimmed by 2 bases and 0 bases, with 9 bases remaining between them. Germline V CDR1 and CDR2: SGHNT, YYREEE (reference sequence). The CDR3 spells CASSLKLGSYNEQFF. CDR3 bases: TGTGCCAGCAGCTTAAAGTTGGGCTCCTACAATGAGCAGTTCTTC.

In this sample, this clonotype turned up many times. The V gene is TRBV7-6, the J gene TRBJ2-7; 10 bases agree with TRBD2. V lost 8 bases and J lost 5; bases outside the gene matches: 6. The CDR3 is 13 amino acids. The germline CDR1 and CDR2 sequences are SGHVS and FNYEAQ. The CDR3 here is CASAASGSHEQYV. The DNA of the CDR3 is TGTGCCAGCGCCGCTAGCGGGAGCCACGAGCAGTACGTC.

This chain joins TRBV10-3 and TRBJ1-1; D remains ambiguous. V lost 0 bases and J 2 bases, leaving 10 bases between the germline ends. The germline gives CDR1 ENHRY, CDR2 SYGVKD. The CDR3 totals 15 residues. As DNA, the CDR3 is TGTGCCATCAGTGAGTCGGGCGGAAAAAACACTGAAGCTTTCTTT. Translating it yields CAISESGGKNTEAFF.

CDR3 sequence (DNA): TGTGCCAGCAGCCGGGACAGGGCGAATTCACCCCTCCACTTT. It codes for CASSRDRANSPLHF. This chain joins TRBV5-3 and TRBJ1-6; 9 nucleotides align to TRBD1. TRBV5-3 has ORF status, its function being uncertain. Trimming took 8 bases from V and 7 from J; bases not matched to a gene: 7. The CDR3 totals 14 residues.

The rearrangement joins TRBV19 to TRBJ1-5; 8 bases are a match to TRBD1. The trim removed 1 base at V and 2 bases at J, leaving 4 bases unmatched. Germline V gives CDR1 LNHDA, CDR2 SQIVND (reference sequence). The CDR3 runs 16 residues. Here the CDR3 reads CASSIGDRGGNQPQHF. DNA for the CDR3: TGTGCCAGTAGTATAGGCGACAGGGGCGGCAATCAGCCCCAGCATTTT.

The chain is built from TRBV4-1 and TRBJ2-1, with D perhaps assigned TRBD1 or TRBD2 (5 bases each). Trimming pared 1 base from V and 2 bases from J, leaving 9 bases between. CDR1 is MGHRA, CDR2 YSYEKL, per germline. CDR3 length equals 15 residues. CDR3 coding DNA: TGCGCCAGCAGCCAAGTTCAGGGAGCCTACAATGAGCAGTTCTTC. It codes for CASSQVQGAYNEQFF.

This clonotype was seen only a few times. The chain combines TRBV24-1 with TRBJ2-3; D perhaps matches TRBD2 (5 bases). The length of the CDR3 is 15 residues. Between the trimmed V and J ends, which lost 0 bases and 2 bases, there was a span of 8 bases. Germline CDR1 reads KGHDR; CDR2 reads SFDVKD. The CDR3 bases are TGTGCCACCAGTGATTTGTCCGGGGACACAGATACGCAGTATTTT. It specifies CATSDLSGDTDTQYF.

The V call is TRBV19, the J call TRBJ1-1, with TRBD1 matching over 7 bases. Losses at the gene ends were 8 bases for V and 5 bases for J; bases not matched to a gene: 8. Germline V gives CDR1 LNHDA, CDR2 SQIVND (reference sequence). The CDR3 spans 13 residues. CDR3 residues: CASSGQSLTEAFF. CDR3 nucleotide sequence: TGTGCCAGTTCGGGACAGTCCTTAACTGAAGCTTTCTTT.

The rearrangement joins TRBV19 to TRBJ2-1; D is possibly TRBD2 (7 bases). V lost 7 bases and J 1 base, leaving 20 bases between the germline ends. There are 17 residues in the CDR3. The germline V gene has CDR1 LNHDA and CDR2 SQIVND (reference sequence). DNA of the CDR3: TGTGCCAGTACTCCTAGGGGGGGGCCGTATTCCTACAATGAGCAGTTCTTC. Encoded protein: CASTPRGGPYSYNEQFF.

This clonotype has only one observation. The rearrangement links TRBV19 to TRBJ1-4; D not certain. The CDR3 sequence is 13 residues long. The germline gives CDR1 LNHDA, CDR2 SQIVND (reference sequence). V was shortened by 9 bases and J by 7 bases, with 15 bases between the two germline ends. The CDR3 here is CASRKGVGEKLFF. The CDR3 DNA follows: TGTGCCAGCAGAAAGGGTGTCGGTGAAAAACTGTTTTTT.

This clonotype was counted many times. The chain couples TRBV11-2 to TRBJ2-7, with 7 bases matching TRBD2. The ends lost 5 bases at V and 3 bases at J; junction bases unmatched: 10. Looked up from germline, CDR1 is SGHAT and CDR2 is FQNNGV. CDR3 size: 15 residues. The CDR3 DNA reads TGTGCCAGCAGCGATCCGGGGGGTAGCGGCTACGAGCAGTACGTC. It is translated as CASSDPGGSGYEQYV.

This clonotype was seen a few times. V is TRBV9 and J is TRBJ1-6; D ambiguous. Germline V gives CDR1 SGDLS, CDR2 YYNGEE. The CDR3 runs to 13 residues. V dropped 6 bases and J dropped 10 bases, with 14 bases sitting between them. The CDR3 spells CASNSATGSPLHF. In DNA form, the CDR3 reads TGTGCCAGCAATTCCGCCACGGGGTCACCCCTCCACTTT.

The chain links TRBV6-1 to TRBJ1-3; D is possibly TRBD1 (5 bases). Trimming shortened V by 7 bases and J by 2 bases, and 12 bases separated the two germline ends. Germline-derived CDR1 and CDR2 are MNHNS and SASEGT. This CDR3 contains 14 residues. The CDR3 DNA follows: TGTGCCAGCAACGACGGGGACGCTGGAAACACCATATATTTT. Residues: CASNDGDAGNTIYF.

The V and J genes are TRBV4-1 and TRBJ1-1; D ambiguous. CDR1 MGHRA and CDR2 YSYEKL come from the germline V gene. The CDR3 runs 15 residues. Trimming left V 3 bases short and J 6 bases short, with 17 bases between. The CDR3 DNA follows: TGCGCCAGCAGCCAGGATAGAACCACTGGAGCTGAAGCTTTCTTT. Protein: CASSQDRTTGAEAFF.

This clonotype was observed a few times. V gene TRBV19 combines with J gene TRBJ2-2, with D perhaps TRBD2 (7 bases). Germline V lookup: CDR1 LNHDA, CDR2 SQIVND (reference sequence). The CDR3 spans 16 residues. The germline V and J ends were trimmed by 5 bases and 6 bases, with 19 bases remaining between them. The chain's CDR3 is CASSPGWGGASGELFF. As DNA, the CDR3 is TGTGCCAGTAGTCCCGGCTGGGGGGGCGCATCCGGGGAGCTGTTTTTT.

The sample holds many counts of this clonotype. The J gene is TRBJ2-1, the V gene TRBV7-8; D is unclear. The germline gives CDR1 SGHVS, CDR2 FQNEAQ. V lost 5 bases to trimming and J lost 1 base, with 9 bases between them. The CDR3 has 14 residues. CDR3 bases: TGTGCCAGCAGCCCCACTCTTTCCTACAATGAGCAGTTCTTC. It codes for CASSPTLSYNEQFF.

The genes are TRBV7-8 and TRBJ2-7; TRBD1 aligns across 10 bases. The CDR3 has 15 amino acids. CDR1 is SGHVS, CDR2 FQNEAQ, per germline. Trimming cost V 5 bases and J 6 bases; bases outside gene matches: 10. CDR3 loop: CASSDPGTGVGEQYV. The CDR3 DNA sequence: TGTGCCAGCAGCGATCCCGGGACAGGGGTCGGCGAGCAGTACGTC.

The chain has TRBV6-5 and TRBJ2-7; 10 nucleotides align to TRBD1. The V gene's germline CDR1 is MNHEY and CDR2 SVGAGI. The CDR3 totals 15 residues. J lost 4 bases, V lost 3 bases, and 6 bases had no gene match. CDR3 DNA sequence: TGTGCCAGCAGTTATGCCGGGACAGGGGAATACGAGCAGTACGTC. Translation: CASSYAGTGEYEQYV.

This clonotype was detected many times. The chain couples TRBV28 to TRBJ2-3; D not resolved. Trimming pared 2 bases from V and 1 base from J, leaving 7 bases between. Germline CDR1 is MDHEN and CDR2 is SYDVKM. The CDR3 length is 14 residues. The CDR3 nucleotides are TGTGCCAGCAGTTTAAACGGCCGCACAGATACGCAGTATTTT. Translated: CASSLNGRTDTQYF.

This clonotype was seen a handful of times. The genes are TRBV7-3 and TRBJ2-2, with 11 bases aligning to TRBD2. The germline V gene encodes CDR1 SGHTA and CDR2 FQGTGA. This CDR3 is 14 amino acids long. The V gene end was trimmed by 5 bases and the J gene end by 7 bases; junction bases not matched to a gene: 3. CDR3 nucleotide sequence: TGTGCCAGCAGCCCCGGGACTAGCGGCGGGGAGCTGTTTTTT. Translated, it gives CASSPGTSGGELFF.

The chain joins TRBV12-3 or TRBV12-4 to TRBJ2-5; 13 nucleotides line up with TRBD2. This CDR3 contains 16 residues. V lost 3 bases and J lost 4; bases outside the gene matches: 5. The CDR3 DNA sequence: TGTGCCAGCAGTTTCCCGGGACTAGCGGGATTAGAGACCCAGTACTTC. Translating it yields CASSFPGLAGLETQYF.

This clonotype was seen ten or more times. The chain carries TRBV7-2 and TRBJ1-5, with TRBD1 matching over 7 bases. Germline V gives CDR1 SGHTA, CDR2 FQGNSA. V gave up 5 bases and J gave up 7 bases; unmatched junction bases: 8. This CDR3 region has 14 residues. CDR3 region: CASSSNGGGQPQHF. The CDR3 DNA is TGTGCCAGCAGCAGCAACGGAGGGGGCCAGCCCCAGCATTTT.

This clonotype has a count of ten or more. V gene TRBV29-1 combines with J gene TRBJ1-5, with D unclear. V lost 4 bases, J lost 4 bases, and 11 bases lay in between. The V gene's germline CDR1 is SQVTM and CDR2 ANQGSEA. The CDR3 totals 13 residues. CDR3 DNA sequence: TGCAGCGTTGTCGGAGTACCTAATCAGCCCCAGCATTTT. Its protein product is CSVVGVPNQPQHF.

The rearrangement joins TRBV20-1 to TRBJ2-1; D may be TRBD2 (6 bases). V was cut by 3 bases and J by 0 bases, with 18 bases left in between. The germline gives CDR1 DFQATT, CDR2 SNEGSKA (reference sequence). CDR3 size: 17 residues. In DNA, the CDR3 is TGCAGTGCTAGGGGGCGGGACCAGATGAGCTCCTACAATGAGCAGTTCTTC. Translated: CSARGRDQMSSYNEQFF.

The chain employs TRBV12-3 or TRBV12-4 and TRBJ2-5; D gene ambiguous. V was shortened by 5 bases and J by 3 bases, with 10 bases between the two germline ends. The CDR3 has 13 residues. The CDR3 DNA is TGTGCCAGCAGTCGGCAACGGGAAGAGACCCAGTACTTC. Amino acids: CASSRQREETQYF.

V usage is TRBV20-1 and J usage is TRBJ2-1; 7 nucleotides agree with TRBD2. The CDR3 has 13 residues. V dropped 4 bases and J dropped 2; count of bases not matched to a gene: 2. Germline lookup yields CDR1 DFQATT and CDR2 SNEGSKA (reference sequence). The CDR3 sequence is CSATSGPYNEQFF. DNA of the CDR3: TGCAGTGCTACTAGCGGTCCCTACAATGAGCAGTTCTTC.

A few counts support this clonotype. This sequence joins TRBV6-5 and TRBJ2-3; unclear D gene. This CDR3 comprises 17 residues. The V end lost 2 bases, the J end lost 0 bases, and 15 bases lay between the germline ends. Looked up from germline, CDR1 is MNHEY and CDR2 is SVGAGI. The CDR3 spells CASSYSKTRASTDTQYF. The CDR3 bases are TGTGCCAGCAGTTACAGCAAGACCCGGGCGAGCACAGATACGCAGTATTTT.